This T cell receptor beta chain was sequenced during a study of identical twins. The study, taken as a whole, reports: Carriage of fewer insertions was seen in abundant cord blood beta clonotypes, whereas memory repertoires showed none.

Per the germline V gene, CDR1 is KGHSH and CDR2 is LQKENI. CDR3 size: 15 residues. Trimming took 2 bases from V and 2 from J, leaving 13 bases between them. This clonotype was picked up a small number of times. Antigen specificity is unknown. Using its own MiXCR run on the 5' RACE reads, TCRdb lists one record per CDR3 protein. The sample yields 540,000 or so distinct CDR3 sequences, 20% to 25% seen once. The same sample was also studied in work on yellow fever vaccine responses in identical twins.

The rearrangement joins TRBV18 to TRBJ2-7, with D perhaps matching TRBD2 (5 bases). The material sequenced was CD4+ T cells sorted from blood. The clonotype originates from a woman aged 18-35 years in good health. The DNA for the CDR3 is TGTGCCAGCTCACCAAATCCGAGAGGGCCCTACGAGCAGTACTTC. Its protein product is CASSPNPRGPYEQYF.